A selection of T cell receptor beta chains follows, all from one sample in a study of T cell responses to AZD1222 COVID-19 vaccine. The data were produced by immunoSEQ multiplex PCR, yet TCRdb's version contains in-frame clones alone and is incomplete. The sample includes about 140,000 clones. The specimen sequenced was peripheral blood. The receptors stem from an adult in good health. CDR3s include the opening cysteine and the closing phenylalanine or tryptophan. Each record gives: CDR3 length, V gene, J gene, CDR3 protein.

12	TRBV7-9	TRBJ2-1	CASSLAKNEQFF
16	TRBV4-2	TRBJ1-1	CASSHRDRGMNTEAFF
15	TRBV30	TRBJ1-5	CAWSSRDRGNQPQHF
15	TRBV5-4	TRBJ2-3	CASSLSSASTDTQYF
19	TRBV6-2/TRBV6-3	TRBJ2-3	CASCCRDRGRGGGTDTQYF
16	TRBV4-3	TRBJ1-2	CASSQVSGGSNYGYTF
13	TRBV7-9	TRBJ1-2	CASSLAGTDGYTF
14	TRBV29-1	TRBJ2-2	CSVVFAMNTGELFF
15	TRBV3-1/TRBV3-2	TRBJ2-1	CASSPRTVSYNEQFF
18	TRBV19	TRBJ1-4	CASSQVPGGPDGNEKLFF
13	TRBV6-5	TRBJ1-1	CASSPGRGTEAFF
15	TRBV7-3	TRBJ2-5	CASSPGTSIIETQYF
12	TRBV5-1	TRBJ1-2	CASSLAGYGYTF
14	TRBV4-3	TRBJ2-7	CASSQDRASYEQYF